This TCR beta chain came from a study of monozygotic twins with inflammatory bowel disease (dated by TCRdb to the late 2010s). A note on the overall study: A total of some 30 monozygotic twin pairs were included in the full study, comprising nine German pairs (four IBD-concordant, five IBD-discordant) and 19 IBD-discordant Danish pairs. Disease-associated traits were sought mainly through comparisons between IBD patients and their genetically identical healthy co-twins within discordant pairs. Each individual had, on average, about 151 000 unique TCRalpha sequences and 181 000 unique TCRbeta sequences available for analysis. Overall study outcomes, separate from this receptor: Background noise and inter-individual variability may have been introduced into the repertoires by the differing immunosuppressive treatments among patients. Fewer clonotypes were shared with other individuals by IBD patients than by healthy twins, most markedly in patients showing signs of disease activity. Concordant and discordant twins showed no difference in repertoire similarity, possibly because of limited statistical power. Measured by the inverse Simpson index, TCRbeta repertoire diversity was lower in IBD patients than in their healthy co-twins. The analysis was unable to tell apart different T cell subtypes. The results gave no support for a single strong signal or clonotype linked to IBD.

From each donor, a roughly 2.5 ml peripheral blood sample was drawn into PAXgene tubes and stored at -80 degrees C. Without T cell sorting, total RNA was isolated from whole blood using the PAXgene blood miRNA kit on an automated QIAcube. Peripheral blood from monozygotic twin pairs, either concordant or discordant for inflammatory bowel disease, underwent deep TCRalpha and TCRbeta repertoire profiling that used unique molecular barcoding. Smoking habits were recorded for all twin pairs, and each individual was classified as a current, former or never smoker. As regards this clonotype: The antigen it recognizes is unknown.

Library generation was performed with 5' RACE. The input for every TCR library was around 3,600 ng of total RNA. cDNA was synthesized with SMARTScribe reverse transcriptase in eight separate reactions per sample. During cDNA synthesis, template switching introduced unique molecular identifiers that contained a 6-nucleotide sample barcode. Amplification of TCRalpha and TCRbeta cDNA involved two nested PCRs of around 16 and 10 cycles, and each PCR was followed by bead purification. Before amplification, the cDNA was treated with uracil DNA-glycosylase and purified using the QIAquick PCR purification kit. The second PCR added Illumina TruSeq-compatible adapters along with sample-specific barcodes. TapeStation and Qubit were used to check library quality and concentration, and around 4.7 ng of each library was pooled. The pooled libraries were sequenced with 2 x 100 bp reads and custom sequencing primers on an Illumina HiSeq2500 single-index Rapid Run. Regarding the original processing steps: MiGEC version 1.2.6 was used for UMI-based consensus assembly, which corrected PCR and sequencing errors. MiXCR version 2.1.1 was used to carry out V(D)J alignment, clonotype assembly and CDR3 extraction. To normalise gene usage, clonotype sharing and MAIT/NKT TCR abundance, the top 1000, 10 000 and 20 000 clonotypes in each sample were analysed. After downsampling to 27 000 UMIs, diversity was calculated as the inverse Simpson index using the vegan R package. Paired Mann-Whitney U tests were applied to discordant twin pairs, with Benjamini-Hochberg correction for multiple testing. Following TCRdb reprocessing, every CDR3 protein sequence forms one entry, and DNA is not provided. The V and J calls and clone size are TCRdb's, not the authors'. This sample's table lists more than 300,000 distinct CDR3 sequences. The ten largest make up just over 2.5% of the sample.

The CDR3 measures 13 amino acids from cysteine to phenylalanine. This entry has no DNA. Reading the germline V gene (reference sequence) gives CDR1 DFQATT and CDR2 SNEGSKA. The receptor was isolated from a human donor with ulcerative colitis or Crohn's disease, or a healthy co-twin of an affected twin (not recorded which). The sequenced sample consisted of blood. The chain joins TRBV20-1 to TRBJ2-5; TCRdb returns TRBD1, unconfirmable since there is no DNA. CDR3 region: CSAGDRGKETQYF.